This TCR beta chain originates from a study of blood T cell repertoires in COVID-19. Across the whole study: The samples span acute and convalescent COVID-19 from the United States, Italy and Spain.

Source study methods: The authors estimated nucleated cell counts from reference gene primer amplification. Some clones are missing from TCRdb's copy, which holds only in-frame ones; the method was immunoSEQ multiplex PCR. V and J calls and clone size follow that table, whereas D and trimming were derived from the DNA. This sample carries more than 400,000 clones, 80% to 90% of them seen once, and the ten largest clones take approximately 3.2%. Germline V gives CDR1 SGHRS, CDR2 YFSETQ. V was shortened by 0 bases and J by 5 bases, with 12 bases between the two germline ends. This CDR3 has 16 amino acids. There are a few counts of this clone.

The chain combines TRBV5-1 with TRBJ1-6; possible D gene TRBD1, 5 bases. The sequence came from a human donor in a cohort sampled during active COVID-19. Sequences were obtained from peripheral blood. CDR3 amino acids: CASSLGSGGNNSPLHF. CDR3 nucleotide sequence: TGCGCCAGCAGCTTGGGGTCGGGGGGGAATAATTCACCCCTCCACTTT.